This TCR beta chain emerged from a study of T-cell memory formation after mild COVID-19. Broader study findings: Largely, contracting CD4+ clones fell within CM and EM, and contracting CD8+ clones within EMRA. Cross-reactive memory apparently joined, as some responding clones appeared in pre-infection memory.

From 5'RACE with constant-segment primers came TCR alpha and TCR beta cDNA libraries that carried sample barcodes and UMIs. TCRdb redid the calling of the 5' RACE reads with MiXCR, one entry per CDR3 protein. The sample lists over 150,000 distinct CDR3 sequences; approximately 17% were seen once. Germline V gene data show CDR1 as SEHNR and CDR2 as FQNEAQ (reference sequence). CDR3 length: 16 residues. V lost 5 bases and J lost 4; bases outside the gene matches: 10. This clonotype was recorded a few times. Its cognate antigen is unknown. The rearrangement joins TRBV7-9 to TRBJ2-2; 7 nucleotides line up with TRBD1. This clonotype originated in a man younger than 30 who had mild COVID-19 (a few samples of this study predate the infection). Cell type and time point are not known. Sequencing was done on a sample of PBMCs or a T cell subset sorted from them (not recorded which). The CDR3 nucleotides are TGTGCCAGCAGCCGTGGCAGGACAGGCCTCACCGGGGAGCTGTTTTTT. Residues: CASSRGRTGLTGELFF.